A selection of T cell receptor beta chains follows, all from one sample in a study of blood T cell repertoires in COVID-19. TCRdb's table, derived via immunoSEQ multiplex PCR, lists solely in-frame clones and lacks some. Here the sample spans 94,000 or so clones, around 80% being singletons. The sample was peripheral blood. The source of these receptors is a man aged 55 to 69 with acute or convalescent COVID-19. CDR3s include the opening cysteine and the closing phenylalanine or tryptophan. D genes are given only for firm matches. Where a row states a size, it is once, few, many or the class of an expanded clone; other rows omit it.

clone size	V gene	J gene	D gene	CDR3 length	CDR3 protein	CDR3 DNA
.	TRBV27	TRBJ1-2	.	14	CASRSGQTNYGYTF	TGTGCCAGCAGGTCCGGACAGACCAACTATGGCTACACCTTC
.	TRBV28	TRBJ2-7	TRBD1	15	CASSQSGTGSHEQYF	TGTGCCAGCAGTCAATCCGGGACAGGGTCCCACGAGCAGTACTTC
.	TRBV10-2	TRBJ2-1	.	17	CASSERTNPTLYNEQFF	TGCGCCAGCAGTGAGCGGACAAATCCAACCCTCTACAATGAGCAGTTCTTC
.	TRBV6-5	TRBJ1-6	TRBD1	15	CATSPGQGIDSPLHF	TGTGCCACCTCACCGGGACAGGGAATCGATTCACCCCTCCACTTT
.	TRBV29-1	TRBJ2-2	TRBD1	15	CSVGRGNENTGELFF	TGCAGCGTTGGCAGGGGGAACGAGAACACCGGGGAGCTGTTTTTT
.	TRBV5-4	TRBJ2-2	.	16	CASSSQETGHTGELFF	TGTGCCAGCAGCTCGCAGGAGACAGGACACACCGGGGAGCTGTTTTTT
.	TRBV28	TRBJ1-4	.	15	CASSTPLKGNEKLFF	TGTGCCAGCAGTACCCCCCTAAAGGGGAATGAAAAACTGTTTTTT
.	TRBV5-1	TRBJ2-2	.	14	CASSLTAPTGELFF	TGCGCCAGCAGCTTGACAGCCCCCACCGGGGAGCTGTTTTTT
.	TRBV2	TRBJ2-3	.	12	CASRGNTDTQYF	TGTGCCAGCAGGGGCAACACAGATACGCAGTATTTT
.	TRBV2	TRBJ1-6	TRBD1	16	CASSEGVGQGNSPLHF	TGTGCCAGCAGTGAAGGGGTAGGACAGGGGAATTCACCCCTCCACTTT
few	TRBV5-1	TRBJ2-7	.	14	CASSWGASGYEQYF	TGCGCCAGCAGCTGGGGGGCTAGCGGTTACGAGCAGTACTTC
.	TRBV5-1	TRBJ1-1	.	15	CASSLGGGIGTEAFF	TGCGCCAGCAGCTTGGGGGGAGGTATCGGCACTGAAGCTTTCTTT
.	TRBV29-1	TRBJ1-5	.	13	CSVAGDGNQPQHF	TGCAGCGTGGCCGGGGATGGCAATCAGCCCCAGCATTTT
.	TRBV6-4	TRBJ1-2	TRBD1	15	CASNPTGGRNYGYTF	TGTGCCAGCAACCCGACAGGGGGCAGGAACTATGGCTACACCTTC
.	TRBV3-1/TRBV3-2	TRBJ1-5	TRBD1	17	CASSRDRTGGGNQPQHF	TGTGCCAGCAGCCGGGACAGGACCGGAGGAGGCAATCAGCCCCAGCATTTT
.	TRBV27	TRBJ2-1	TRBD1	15	CASNRRQGADNEQFF	TGTGCCAGCAACAGAAGACAGGGGGCTGACAATGAGCAGTTCTTC
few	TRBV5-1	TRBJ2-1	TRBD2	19	CASSPRWTSGRNAINEQFF	TGCGCCAGCAGCCCAAGATGGACTAGCGGGCGGAATGCGATCAATGAGCAGTTCTTC
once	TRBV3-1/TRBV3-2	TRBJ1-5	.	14	CASSLDNSNQPQHF	TGTGCCAGCAGCCTCGACAATAGCAATCAGCCCCAGCATTTT
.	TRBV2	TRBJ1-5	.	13	CASRRDTNQPQHF	TGTGCCAGCCGCCGGGACACCAATCAGCCCCAGCATTTT
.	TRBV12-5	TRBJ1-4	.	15	CASGLGPRVDEKLFF	TGTGCTAGTGGTCTGGGACCTCGGGTTGACGAAAAACTGTTTTTT
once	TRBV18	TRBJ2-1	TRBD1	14	CASFRDRDGNEQFF	TGTGCCAGCTTCCGGGACAGGGATGGGAATGAGCAGTTCTTC
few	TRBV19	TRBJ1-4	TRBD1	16	CASSPRFWTGDEKLFF	TGTGCCAGTAGTCCCCGGTTTTGGACAGGGGACGAAAAACTGTTTTTT
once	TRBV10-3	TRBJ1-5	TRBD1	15	CAISGGTDSNQPQHF	TGTGCCATCAGTGGTGGGACAGATAGCAATCAGCCCCAGCATTTT
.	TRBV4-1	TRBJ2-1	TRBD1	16	CASSSGTGAPNNEQFF	TGCGCCAGCAGCTCCGGGACAGGGGCCCCTAACAATGAGCAGTTCTTC
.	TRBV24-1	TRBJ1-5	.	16	CATIPPRALFNQPQHF	TGTGCCACCATACCACCCAGGGCCCTCTTTAATCAGCCCCAGCATTTT
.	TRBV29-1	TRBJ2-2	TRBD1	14	CSVRTGSDTGELFF	TGCAGCGTGAGGACAGGGTCAGACACCGGGGAGCTGTTTTTT
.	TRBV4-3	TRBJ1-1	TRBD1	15	CASSHLQGRNTEAFF	TGCGCCAGCAGCCACCTACAGGGGAGAAACACTGAAGCTTTCTTT
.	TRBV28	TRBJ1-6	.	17	CASSSTTATQNNSPLHF	TGTGCCAGCAGTTCAACGACAGCCACGCAAAATAATTCACCCCTCCACTTT
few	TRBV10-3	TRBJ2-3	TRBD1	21	CAIRAPQGTVNTKGDTDTQYF	TGTGCCATCAGGGCCCCGCAGGGGACAGTAAACACGAAAGGGGACACAGATACGCAGTATTTT